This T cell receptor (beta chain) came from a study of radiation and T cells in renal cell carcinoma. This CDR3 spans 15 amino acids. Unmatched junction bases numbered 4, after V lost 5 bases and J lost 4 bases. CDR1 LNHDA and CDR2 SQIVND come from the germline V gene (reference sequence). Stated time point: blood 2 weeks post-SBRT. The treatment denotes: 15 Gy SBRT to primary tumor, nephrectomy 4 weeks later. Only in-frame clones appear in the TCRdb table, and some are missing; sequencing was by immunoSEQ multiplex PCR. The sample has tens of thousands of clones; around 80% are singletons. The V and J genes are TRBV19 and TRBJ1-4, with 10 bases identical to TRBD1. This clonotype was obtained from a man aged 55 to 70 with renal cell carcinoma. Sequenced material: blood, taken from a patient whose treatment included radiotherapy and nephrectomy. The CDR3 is CASSRRTGGNEKLFF. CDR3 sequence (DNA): TGTGCCAGTAGTCGCCGGACAGGGGGTAATGAAAAACTGTTTTTT.